What follows are 19 T cell receptor beta chains derived from one specimen sequenced in a study of T-cell memory formation after mild COVID-19. TCRdb re-derived calls from the 5' RACE reads in MiXCR, one entry per CDR3 protein. The table has roughly 190,000 distinct CDR3 sequences, around 25% seen once. The sequencing input was PBMCs or a T cell subset sorted from them (not recorded which). The receptors were gathered from an adult woman who had mild COVID-19 (a few samples of this study predate the infection). Cell type and time point are not known.

V gene TRBV10-2 combines with J gene TRBJ1-5, with D tentatively TRBD1 (5 bases). This CDR3 spans 15 amino acids. CDR1 is WSHSY, CDR2 SAAADI, per germline. Between the trimmed V and J ends, which lost 2 bases and 2 bases, there was a span of 10 bases. Here the CDR3 DNA reads TGCGCCAGCAGTGAGGGGGCGGGAGGCAATCAGCCCCAGCATTTT. It translates to CASSEGAGGNQPQHF.

The chain has TRBV2 and TRBJ2-2, with 8 bases fitting TRBD1. The trim removed 8 bases at V and 1 base at J, leaving 9 bases unmatched. The CDR3 contains 16 residues. CDR1 and CDR2 (germline): SNHLY, FYNNEI. The CDR3 nucleotides read TGTGCCAGCCCCCCGGACAGGGCAGAGAACACCGGGGAGCTGTTTTTT. It is translated as CASPPDRAENTGELFF. Using reference TRBV2 and TRBJ2-2 for the parts outside the CDR3, the full variable domain is EPEVTQTPSHQVTQMGQEVILRCVPISNHLYFYWYRQILGQKVEFLVSFYNNEISEKSEIFDDQFSVERPDGSNFTLKIRSTKLEDSAMYFCASPPDRAENTGELFFGEGSRLTVL.

The chain couples TRBV6-5 to TRBJ1-5; 7 nucleotides agree with TRBD1. The germline gives CDR1 MNHEY, CDR2 SVGAGI. There are 15 residues in the CDR3. V dropped 4 bases and J dropped 7; count of bases not matched to a gene: 10. The CDR3 DNA sequence: TGTGCCAGCAGTTCGGACCAGGGGGGAGGCCAGCCCCAGCATTTT. It codes for CASSSDQGGGQPQHF.

In DNA form, the CDR3 reads TGTGCCAGCAGCGCCGACAGCTATAGGTCCGAGCAGTACTTC. This sequence encodes CASSADSYRSEQYF. The rearrangement links TRBV7-9 to TRBJ2-7, with D maybe TRBD1 (5 bases). The V end lost 5 bases, the J end lost 6 bases, and 17 bases lay between the germline ends. Germline V CDR1 and CDR2: SEHNR, FQNEAQ (reference sequence). This CDR3 is built from 14 residues.

V gene TRBV20-1 combines with J gene TRBJ2-5; D gene uncertain. Deletions cut 5 bases from V and 5 bases from J, with 18 bases between. CDR1 and CDR2 (germline): DFQATT, SNEGSKA (reference sequence). The CDR3 is made up of 14 amino acids. This CDR3 reads CSAFGPRSGETQYF. The DNA for the CDR3 is TGCAGTGCTTTCGGGCCCCGATCTGGGGAGACCCAGTACTTC.

V is TRBV4-1 and J is TRBJ1-1; the D is unclear. The CDR3 extends over 14 amino acids. Per germline, CDR1 MGHRA and CDR2 YSYEKL. Deletions cut 3 bases from V and 1 base from J, with 9 bases between. The CDR3 is CASSQPTENTEAFF. Written as DNA, the CDR3 is TGCGCCAGCAGCCAGCCGACGGAGAACACTGAAGCTTTCTTT.

This clonotype was observed a single time. J is TRBJ2-7 and V is TRBV12-3 or TRBV12-4; 9 nucleotides match TRBD1. This CDR3 comprises 14 residues. The V and J ends lost 7 bases and 3 bases, in that order; junction bases with no gene match: 7. CDR3 coding DNA: TGTGCCAGCACTTCCCGGACAGGGGTCTACGAGCAGTACTTC. Its protein is CASTSRTGVYEQYF.

The table lists this clonotype with a few counts. The rearrangement uses TRBV30 and TRBJ1-2; D is unclear. V was cut by 2 bases and J by 11 bases, with 12 bases left in between. CDR3 size: 11 residues. Germline loops: CDR1 GTSNPN, CDR2 SVGIG (reference sequence). The DNA of the CDR3 is TGTGCCTGGAGTCCAAGACTGCGATACACCTTC. As protein: CAWSPRLRYTF.

The table lists this clonotype with a few counts. The chain is built from TRBV5-1 and TRBJ2-7; D may be TRBD1 (6 bases). CDR1 and CDR2 from the germline V gene are SGHRS and YFSETQ. V dropped 5 bases and J dropped 0 bases, with 12 bases sitting between them. The CDR3 loop spans 14 amino acids. The CDR3 DNA follows: TGCGCCAGCAGGCCGGACAGCAACTCCTACGAGCAGTACTTC. This translates into CASRPDSNSYEQYF.

Only a few counts were recorded for this clonotype. Written as DNA, the CDR3 is TGCAGCGTTGTGGTCGGGACTAGCGGCCCCCAAGAGACCCAGTACTTC. Protein sequence: CSVVVGTSGPQETQYF. This rearrangement joins TRBV29-1 to TRBJ2-5; TRBD2 matches 11 bases. The germline gives CDR1 SQVTM, CDR2 ANQGSEA. V dropped 4 bases and J dropped 1; count of bases not matched to a gene: 8. This CDR3 comprises 16 residues.

This clonotype was counted a single time. V usage is TRBV5-5 and J usage is TRBJ1-6, with 10 bases identical to TRBD1. The CDR3 has 16 amino acids. Germline V lookup: CDR1 SGHKS, CDR2 YYEKEE (reference sequence). V lost 2 bases to trimming and J lost 8 bases; unmatched junction nucleotides: 7. CDR3 nucleotide sequence: TGTGCCAGCAGCTTTCGAGTTGGGACAGGGGATTCACCCCTCCACTTT. Translating gives CASSFRVGTGDSPLHF.

This chain joins TRBV20-1 and TRBJ1-5, with D possibly matching TRBD1 (6 bases). Deletions cut 4 bases from V and 4 bases from J, with 14 bases between. The CDR3 runs to 14 residues. Looked up from germline, CDR1 is DFQATT and CDR2 is SNEGSKA (reference sequence). CDR3 coding DNA: TGCAGTGCTACCCCGACTAGGGGGAATCAGCCCCAGCATTTT. Its translation: CSATPTRGNQPQHF.

At least ten counts were recorded for this clonotype. The chain uses TRBV27 and TRBJ1-6; the D is unclear. CDR1 and CDR2 (germline): MNHEY, SMNVEV (reference sequence). This CDR3 is built from 15 residues. V lost 6 bases and J 5 bases, leaving 14 bases between the germline ends. The CDR3 loop is CASSPSAPNNSPLHF. The CDR3 nucleotides read TGTGCCAGCAGCCCTTCCGCCCCAAATAATTCACCCCTCCACTTT.

The V gene is TRBV18, the J gene TRBJ2-3; D is perhaps TRBD1 (5 bases). From germline, CDR1 is KGHSH and CDR2 LQKENI. V was pared by 3 bases and J by 2 bases, with 15 bases between. CDR3 length: 16 amino acids. CDR3 coding DNA: TGTGCCAGCTCACCCCTTGACAGTCGAACCACAGATACGCAGTATTTT. This encodes CASSPLDSRTTDTQYF.

The sample holds many counts of this clonotype. The rearrangement joins TRBV29-1 to TRBJ2-2; D possibly corresponds to TRBD2 (5 bases). The length of the CDR3 is 14 residues. From germline, CDR1 is SQVTM and CDR2 ANQGSEA. Trimming removed 6 bases from V and 3 bases from J, with 14 bases in between. The CDR3 nucleotides read TGCAGCGTCCGGAGCCAGCGGTACACCGGGGAGCTGTTTTTT. This gives the protein CSVRSQRYTGELFF.

CDR3 region: CSAWIWDRAEGEQYF. In nucleotides, the CDR3 is TGCAGCGCGTGGATTTGGGACAGGGCGGAGGGCGAGCAGTACTTC. The chain is built from TRBV20-1 and TRBJ2-7; 9 bases are shared with TRBD1. CDR3 size: 15 residues. Looked up from germline, CDR1 is DFQATT and CDR2 is SNEGSKA (reference sequence).

This clonotype was counted only a few times. The V call is TRBV19, the J call TRBJ2-1; no clear D. The V end was cut by 6 bases, the J end by 0 bases, with 6 bases between. CDR1 and CDR2 (germline): LNHDA, SQIVND (reference sequence). The CDR3 is 13 amino acids. The CDR3 DNA sequence: TGTGCCAGTAGGAGTAGCTCCTACAATGAGCAGTTCTTC. Protein: CASRSSSYNEQFF.

This clonotype showed up just a few times. The rearrangement links TRBV5-1 to TRBJ2-1; the match to TRBD2 covers 10 bases. J was trimmed by 8 bases and V by 0 bases; bases with no gene match: 8. The CDR3 sequence is 16 residues long. Germline values: CDR1 SGHRS, CDR2 YFSETQ. CDR3 sequence (DNA): TGCGCCAGCAGCTTGGCCCTAGCGGGAGCTCTCGATGAGCAGTTCTTC. This sequence encodes CASSLALAGALDEQFF.

In this sample, this clonotype turned up a few times. The chain employs TRBV5-1 and TRBJ2-5, with no clear D. This CDR3 contains 11 residues. Looked up from germline, CDR1 is SGHRS and CDR2 is YFSETQ. V was cut by 3 bases and J by 6 bases, with 6 bases left in between. CDR3 nucleotides: TGCGCCAGCAGCTCTCAACAGACCCAGTACTTC. Residues: CASSSQQTQYF.